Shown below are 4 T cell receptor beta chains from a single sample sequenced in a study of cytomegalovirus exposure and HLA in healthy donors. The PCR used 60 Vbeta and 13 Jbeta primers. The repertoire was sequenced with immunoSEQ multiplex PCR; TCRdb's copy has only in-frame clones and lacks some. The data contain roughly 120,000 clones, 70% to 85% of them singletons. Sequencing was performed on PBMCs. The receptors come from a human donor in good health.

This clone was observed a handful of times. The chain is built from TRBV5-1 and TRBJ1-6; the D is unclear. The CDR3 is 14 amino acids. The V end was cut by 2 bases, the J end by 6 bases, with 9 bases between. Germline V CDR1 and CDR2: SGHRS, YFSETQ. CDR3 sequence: CASSFKETNSPLHF. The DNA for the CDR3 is TGCGCCAGCAGCTTTAAGGAGACTAATTCACCCCTCCACTTT.

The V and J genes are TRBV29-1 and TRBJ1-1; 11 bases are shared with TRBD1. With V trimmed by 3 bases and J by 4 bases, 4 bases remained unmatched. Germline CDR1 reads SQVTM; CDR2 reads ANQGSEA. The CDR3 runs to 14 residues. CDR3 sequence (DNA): TGCAGCGTTGAGGACAGGGGGCGAGGCACTGAAGCTTTCTTT. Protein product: CSVEDRGRGTEAFF.

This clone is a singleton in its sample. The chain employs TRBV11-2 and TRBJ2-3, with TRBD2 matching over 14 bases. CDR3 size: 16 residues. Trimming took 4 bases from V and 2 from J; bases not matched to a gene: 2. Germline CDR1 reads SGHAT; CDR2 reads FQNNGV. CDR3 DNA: TGTGCCAGCAGCTCGGGACTAGCGGGAGTCACAGATACGCAGTATTTT. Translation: CASSSGLAGVTDTQYF.

CDR3 sequence (DNA): TGTGCCATCAGTCCCCGGAGGGACGGCGGCACAGATACGCAGTATTTT. Encoded protein: CAISPRRDGGTDTQYF. The rearrangement joins TRBV10-3 to TRBJ2-3; D possibly corresponds to TRBD2 (6 bases). The CDR3 has 16 amino acids. The V gene's germline CDR1 is ENHRY and CDR2 SYGVKD. Trimming pared 5 bases from V and 1 base from J, leaving 16 bases between.